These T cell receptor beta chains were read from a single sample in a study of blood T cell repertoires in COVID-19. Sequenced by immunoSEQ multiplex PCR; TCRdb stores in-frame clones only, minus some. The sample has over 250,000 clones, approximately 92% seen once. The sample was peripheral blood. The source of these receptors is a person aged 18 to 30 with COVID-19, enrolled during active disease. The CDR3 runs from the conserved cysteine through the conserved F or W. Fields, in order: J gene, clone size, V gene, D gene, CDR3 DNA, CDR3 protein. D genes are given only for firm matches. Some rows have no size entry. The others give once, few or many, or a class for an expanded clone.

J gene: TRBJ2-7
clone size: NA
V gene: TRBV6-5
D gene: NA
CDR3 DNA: TGTGCCAGCACCAGAAATTACGAGCAGTACTTC
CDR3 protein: CASTRNYEQYF

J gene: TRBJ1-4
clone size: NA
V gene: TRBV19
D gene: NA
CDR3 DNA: TGTGCCACCGCGGGTCCGGGAGGAGAAAAACTGTTTTTT
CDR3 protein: CATAGPGGEKLFF

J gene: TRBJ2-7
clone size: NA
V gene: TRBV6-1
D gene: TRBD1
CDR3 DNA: TGTGCCAGCAGTGAAACAACAGCCGGGACAGGGGCCTCAAACGGTTTC
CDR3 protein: CASSETTAGTGASNGF

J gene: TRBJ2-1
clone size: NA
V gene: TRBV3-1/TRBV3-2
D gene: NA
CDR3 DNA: TGTGCCAGCAGCCCACAGCCCCGGGAGCAGTTCTTC
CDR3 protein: CASSPQPREQFF

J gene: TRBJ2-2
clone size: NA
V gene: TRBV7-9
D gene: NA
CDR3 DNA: TGTGCCAGCAGCCCCCACGCGGGGCCGGTCGACGGGGAGCTGTTTTTT
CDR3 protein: CASSPHAGPVDGELFF

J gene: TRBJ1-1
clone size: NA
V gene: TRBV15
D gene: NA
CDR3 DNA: TGTGCCACCAGCAGAACCGAGTACACTGAAGCTTTCTTT
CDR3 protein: CATSRTEYTEAFF

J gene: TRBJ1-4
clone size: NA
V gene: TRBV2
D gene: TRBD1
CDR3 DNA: TGTGCCAGCAAGGGACAGCCGAATGAAAAACTGTTTTTT
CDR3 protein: CASKGQPNEKLFF

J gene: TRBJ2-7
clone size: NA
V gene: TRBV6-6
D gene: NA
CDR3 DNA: TGTGCCAGCATAGAGGCAGGGCTAACCTACGAGCAGTACTTC
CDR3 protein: CASIEAGLTYEQYF

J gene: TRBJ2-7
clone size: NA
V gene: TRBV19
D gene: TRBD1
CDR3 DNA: TGTGCCAGTAGTCGTCAGACAGGGTTTGGCGAGCAGTACTTC
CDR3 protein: CASSRQTGFGEQYF

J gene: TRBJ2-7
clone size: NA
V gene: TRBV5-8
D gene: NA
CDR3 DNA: TGTGCCAGGTCCCCTACTGAAGCGGTGAGCTCCTACGAGCAGTACTTC
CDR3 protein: CARSPTEAVSSYEQYF

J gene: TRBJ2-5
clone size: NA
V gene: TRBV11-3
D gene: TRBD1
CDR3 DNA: TGTGCCAGCAGCCCCGAAGGGCCCCTCGGGACAGCGCAAGAGACCCAGTACTTC
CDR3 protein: CASSPEGPLGTAQETQYF

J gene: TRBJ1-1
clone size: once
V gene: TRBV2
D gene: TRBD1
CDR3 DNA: TGTGCCAGCAGGTGGGGACAGGGGGGATACACTGAAGCTTTCTTT
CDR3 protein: CASRWGQGGYTEAFF

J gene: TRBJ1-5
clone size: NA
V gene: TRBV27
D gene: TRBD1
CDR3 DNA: TGTGCCAGCAGGACAGGGGGTCAGCCCCAGCATTTT
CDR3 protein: CASRTGGQPQHF

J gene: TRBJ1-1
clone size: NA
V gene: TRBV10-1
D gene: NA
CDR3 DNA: TGCGCCAGCAGTGAGTCATCAAGCGGCACTGAAGCTTTCTTT
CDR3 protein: CASSESSSGTEAFF

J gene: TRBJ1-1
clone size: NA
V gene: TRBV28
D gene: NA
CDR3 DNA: TGTGCCAGCAGTTTCCCATTACAGGCCCCGAACACTGAAGCTTTCTTT
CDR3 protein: CASSFPLQAPNTEAFF

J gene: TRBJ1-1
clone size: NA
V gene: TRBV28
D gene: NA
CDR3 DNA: TGTGCCAGCAGTTTAGCCAGGGGCAGGTATGAAGCTTTCTTT
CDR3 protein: CASSLARGRYEAFF

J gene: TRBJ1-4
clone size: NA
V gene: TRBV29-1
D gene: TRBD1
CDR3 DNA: TGCAGCGTTGCCCTGGACAGGGGAAATGAAAAACTGTTTTTT
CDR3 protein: CSVALDRGNEKLFF

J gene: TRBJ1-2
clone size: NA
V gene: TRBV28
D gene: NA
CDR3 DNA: TGTGCCAGCAGTTATTTGAGGGGCTACACCTTC
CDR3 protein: CASSYLRGYTF

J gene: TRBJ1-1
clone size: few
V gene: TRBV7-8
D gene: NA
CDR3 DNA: TGTGCCAGCAGCTTAGTCCCCCAGTCCCTCCTTGAAGCTTTCTTT
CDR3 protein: CASSLVPQSLLEAFF

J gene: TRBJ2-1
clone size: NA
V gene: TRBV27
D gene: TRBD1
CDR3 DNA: TGTGCCAGCAGTGCCGGGACAGTCCCTGCTGAGCAGTTCTTC
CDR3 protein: CASSAGTVPAEQFF

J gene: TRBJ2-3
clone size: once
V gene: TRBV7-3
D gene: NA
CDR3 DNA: TGTGCCAGCAGCTTGGCGGGCAGGAGAAGCACAGATACGCAGTATTTT
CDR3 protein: CASSLAGRRSTDTQYF

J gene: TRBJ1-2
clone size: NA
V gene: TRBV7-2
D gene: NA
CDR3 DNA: TGTGCCAGCAGCTCTCCCCGGACAGCATATGGCTACACCTTC
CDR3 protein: CASSSPRTAYGYTF

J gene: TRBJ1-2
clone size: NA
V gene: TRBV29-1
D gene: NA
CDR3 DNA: TGCAGCGTTCTGACGATGACAGTTAACTATGGCTACACCTTC
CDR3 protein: CSVLTMTVNYGYTF

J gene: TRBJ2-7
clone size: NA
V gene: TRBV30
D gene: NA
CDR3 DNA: TGTGCCTCCCCGTGTAGCGCAAACTACGAGCAGTACTTC
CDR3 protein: CASPCSANYEQYF